A single sample is the source of the 20 T cell receptor beta chains below, sequenced in a study of T-cell memory formation after mild COVID-19. TCRdb itself ran the 5' RACE reads through MiXCR, one entry per CDR3 protein. The sample includes 30,000 to 45,000 distinct CDR3 sequences, approximately 10% of them seen just once. Sequenced: PBMCs or a T cell subset sorted from them (not recorded which). The receptors stem from a man in his late teens or twenties who had mild COVID-19 (a few samples of this study predate the infection). Cell type and time point are not known.

This chain links TRBV6-6 with TRBJ2-7, with D maybe TRBD2 (7 bases). This CDR3 has 16 residues. The V end lost 8 bases, the J end lost 5 bases, and 25 bases lay between the germline ends. From germline, CDR1 is MNHNY and CDR2 SVGAGI (reference sequence). CDR3: CASSYPVGGLRDEQYF. CDR3 sequence (DNA): TGTGCCAGCTCTTACCCGGTGGGGGGGCTGAGGGACGAGCAGTACTTC.

This clonotype was detected ten times or more. The chain links TRBV3-1 to TRBJ2-4; weak D call: TRBD1 (7 bases). Trimming removed 3 bases at V and 7 bases at J, with 28 bases between. The CDR3 sequence is 19 residues long. Per the germline V gene, CDR1 is LGHDT and CDR2 is YNNKEL (reference sequence). The CDR3 coding sequence is TGTGCCAGCAGCCAGCGAAGGGAGATGACAGGGAGGAGGGTTAACATTCAGTACTTC. Protein sequence: CASSQRREMTGRRVNIQYF.

This clonotype was picked up many times. The chain joins TRBV7-3 to TRBJ2-1; a weak D match, TRBD2 (6 bases). The length of the CDR3 is 15 residues. The germline V and J ends were trimmed by 5 bases and 3 bases, with 14 bases remaining between them. The germline V gene has CDR1 SGHTA and CDR2 FQGTGA. CDR3 region: CASSIGASDYNEQFF. CDR3 sequence (DNA): TGTGCCAGCAGCATCGGGGCTAGCGACTACAATGAGCAGTTCTTC.

This clonotype was observed many times. The rearrangement joins TRBV7-3 to TRBJ2-2; D remains unclear. The CDR3 is 13 amino acids. Germline V lookup: CDR1 SGHTA, CDR2 FQGTGA. Trimming cost V 5 bases and J 6 bases, with 10 bases left between them. The CDR3: CASSLRWAGELFF. DNA for the CDR3: TGTGCCAGCAGCCTAAGATGGGCCGGGGAGCTGTTTTTT.

This clonotype was seen repeatedly, ten times or more. The V and J genes are TRBV15 and TRBJ2-3, with D perhaps TRBD1 (6 bases). The CDR3 runs 12 residues. CDR1 and CDR2 (germline): LNHNV, YYDKDF (reference sequence). V lost 2 bases to trimming and J lost 6 bases, with 6 bases between them. CDR3 sequence (DNA): TGTGCCACCAGCAGAACAGGGGATACGCAGTATTTT. As protein: CATSRTGDTQYF. The whole variable domain, remainder taken from reference TRBV15 and TRBJ2-3, is DAMVIQNPRYQVTQFGKPVTLSCSQTLNHNVMYWYQQKSSQAPKLLFHYYDKDFNNEADTPDNFQSRRPNTSFCFLDIRSPGLGDTAMYLCATSRTGDTQYFGPGTRLTVL.

This clonotype was found many times. The CDR3 DNA is TGTGCCAGCAGTCCGGGGGGGGACTATGGCTACACCTTC. It yields the protein CASSPGGDYGYTF. The V and J genes are TRBV28 and TRBJ1-2, with D possibly matching TRBD1 (5 bases). Germline CDR1 reads MDHEN; CDR2 reads SYDVKM. The CDR3 covers 13 residues. Trimming took off 5 bases at V and 3 bases at J, with 10 bases between the two ends.

The J gene is TRBJ2-5, the V gene TRBV9; the D is unclear. V was shortened by 2 bases and J by 2 bases, with 13 bases between the two germline ends. This CDR3 comprises 15 residues. In germline, CDR1 is SGDLS, CDR2 YYNGEE. As DNA, the CDR3 is TGTGCCAGCAGCGTTGATGGAACCCCACAAGAGACCCAGTACTTC. Translation gives CASSVDGTPQETQYF.

This clonotype has a count of ten or more. The chain joins TRBV11-2 to TRBJ2-2, with 14 bases aligning to TRBD2. Germline CDR1 and CDR2: SGHAT and FQNNGV. CDR3 length: 16 amino acids. With 5 bases clipped from V and 5 bases from J, the junction kept 4 bases outside the gene matches. The CDR3 DNA reads as TGTGCCAGCAGCCTCAGACTAGCGGGGGGGACCGGGGAGCTGTTTTTT. It is translated as CASSLRLAGGTGELFF.

The chain employs TRBV12-3 or TRBV12-4 and TRBJ2-1; D may be TRBD1 or TRBD2 (5 bases each). Trimming shortened V by 8 bases and J by 0 bases, and 11 bases separated the two germline ends. CDR3 length equals 14 residues. The CDR3 nucleotides are TGTGCCAGCCGAGAGGGGTACTCCTACAATGAGCAGTTCTTC. Residues: CASREGYSYNEQFF.

The chain carries TRBV5-1 and TRBJ2-1; unclear D gene. Germline V gene sequence: CDR1 SGHRS, CDR2 YFSETQ. V was shortened by 0 bases and J by 12 bases, with 10 bases between the two germline ends. This CDR3 has 12 amino acids. The CDR3 reads CASSLVDGGQFF. For the CDR3, the DNA is TGCGCCAGCAGCTTGGTCGACGGCGGGCAGTTCTTC.

There are many counts of this clonotype. The V and J genes are TRBV7-2 and TRBJ2-7; maybe TRBD1 (7 bases). From germline, CDR1 is SGHTA and CDR2 FQGNSA. The CDR3 contains 13 residues. V lost 5 bases to trimming and J lost 5 bases, with 13 bases between them. DNA for the CDR3: TGTGCCAGCAGCCCGACAGGGAGGAACGAGCAGTACTTC. This translates into CASSPTGRNEQYF.

This clonotype occurred many times. This rearrangement joins TRBV6-2 or TRBV6-3 to TRBJ2-3; 13 bases agree with TRBD2. CDR3 length: 17 amino acids. In germline, CDR1 is MNHEY, CDR2 SVGEGT. Germline trimming cut 6 bases from V and 3 bases from J; bases unmatched to any gene: 9. The CDR3 DNA reads as TGTGCCAGCAGCCCCTGGACTAGCGGGGGATCTACAGATACGCAGTATTTT. It encodes CASSPWTSGGSTDTQYF.

This clonotype was seen repeatedly, ten times or more. The CDR3 bases are TGCGCCAGCAGCCCGGAGGGACAGGGGAACACTGAAGCTTTCTTT. Encoded protein: CASSPEGQGNTEAFF. The V gene is TRBV5-1, the J gene TRBJ1-1; 9 bases are a match to TRBD1. The CDR3 spans 15 residues. Unmatched junction bases numbered 5, after V lost 4 bases and J lost 1 base. Germline V gene sequence: CDR1 SGHRS, CDR2 YFSETQ.

In this sample, this clonotype turned up many times. The chain joins TRBV7-9 to TRBJ1-1; no definite D call. Germline loops: CDR1 SEHNR, CDR2 FQNEAQ (reference sequence). The V end was cut by 6 bases, the J end by 8 bases, with 13 bases between. The CDR3 is 12 amino acids. The chain's CDR3 is CASSRVVAEAFF. In nucleotides, the CDR3 is TGTGCCAGCAGTCGTGTGGTGGCCGAAGCTTTCTTT.

This clonotype appeared many times. This chain uses TRBV4-2 with TRBJ1-1; D remains unclear. CDR1 LGHNA and CDR2 YNFKEQ come from the germline V gene. V was pared by 1 base and J by 4 bases, with 13 bases between. The CDR3 length is 15 residues. CDR3 loop: CASSQVRVFGTEAFF. CDR3 nucleotides: TGTGCCAGCAGCCAAGTGAGGGTATTCGGCACTGAAGCTTTCTTT.

The sample holds a few counts of this clonotype. The V call is TRBV28, the J call TRBJ1-1, with 11 bases aligning to TRBD1. Germline values: CDR1 MDHEN, CDR2 SYDVKM. This CDR3 spans 17 amino acids. Trimming removed 8 bases from V and 5 bases from J; junction bases left unmatched: 16. CDR3 coding DNA: TGTGCCAGCCGAGTTACCGGGACAGGGGGACTTTCAACTGAAGCTTTCTTT. It is translated as CASRVTGTGGLSTEAFF.

The J gene is TRBJ2-3, the V gene TRBV5-4; 9 bases line up with TRBD1. The CDR3 has 15 amino acids. With 3 bases clipped from V and 4 bases from J, the junction kept 6 bases outside the gene matches. Germline V gene sequence: CDR1 SGHNT, CDR2 YYREEE (reference sequence). The chain's CDR3 is CASSSQGADPDTQYF. The CDR3 DNA reads TGTGCCAGCAGCTCACAGGGGGCGGACCCAGATACGCAGTATTTT.

This clonotype was counted a few times. The gene calls are TRBV20-1 and TRBJ1-5, with TRBD1 matching over 7 bases. Germline CDR1 is DFQATT and CDR2 is SNEGSKA (reference sequence). The CDR3 sequence is 14 residues long. The trim removed 3 bases at V and 9 bases at J, leaving 11 bases unmatched. This CDR3 reads CSASRTTGSGPQHF. The CDR3 nucleotides are TGCAGTGCTAGCCGCACGACAGGGAGTGGGCCCCAGCATTTT.

Judged by abundance, this clonotype is large. The chain couples TRBV7-3 to TRBJ2-5; TRBD2 agrees at 8 bases. J was trimmed by 5 bases and V by 5 bases; bases with no gene match: 7. Germline lookup yields CDR1 SGHTA and CDR2 FQGTGA. The CDR3 consists of 14 residues. Here the CDR3 reads CASSPGGPLETQYF. CDR3 DNA sequence: TGTGCCAGCAGCCCGGGGGGGCCCTTGGAGACCCAGTACTTC.

In its sample, this clonotype was seen many times. The V call is TRBV25-1, the J call TRBJ1-1, with 8 positions matching TRBD1. V lost 4 bases, J lost 6 bases, and 7 bases stayed unmatched. The CDR3 has 14 amino acids. CDR1 is MGHDK and CDR2 is SYGVNS in the germline V gene. The chain's CDR3 is CASSGTGQSSEAFF. The CDR3 coding sequence is TGTGCCAGCAGTGGGACAGGGCAAAGCTCTGAAGCTTTCTTT.